Each of the 25 T cell receptor beta chains below was sequenced from the same sample in a study of blood T cells in healthy people across ages. Alongside a J-beta primer mix, a sample-barcoded 5' primer served in a second PCR lasting about 7 to 11 cycles. Each CDR3 protein gets one entry after TCRdb re-called the 5' RACE reads with MiXCR. The data contain about 1.5 million distinct CDR3 sequences, around 40% of them seen just once; the ten biggest clones take up about 3.8%. The sample was blood. These receptor sequences come from a woman aged 18-29 years in good health.

CDR3 sequence: CSVIPGRMNTEAFF. CDR3 coding DNA: TGCAGCGTTATTCCGGGACGGATGAACACTGAAGCTTTCTTT. The V and J genes are TRBV29-1 and TRBJ1-1, with D tentatively TRBD1 (5 bases). The germline V gene has CDR1 SQVTM and CDR2 ANQGSEA. The ends were cut back, 5 bases at V and 0 bases at J, with 13 bases in the middle. This CDR3 spans 14 amino acids.

The gene calls are TRBV12-3 or TRBV12-4 and TRBJ2-1, with TRBD2 matching over 12 bases. The junction had 9 bases not matched to a gene; V was cut back by 7 bases and J by 8 bases. CDR3 length: 15 amino acids. CDR3 nucleotide sequence: TGTGCCAGCAAAATGACGTCTAGCGGGGGGGATGAGCAGTTCTTC. It is translated as CASKMTSSGGDEQFF.

This clonotype was seen only a few times. The V gene is TRBV6-2 or TRBV6-3, the J gene TRBJ1-5, with 10 bases fitting TRBD1. The J segment lost 4 bases and the V segment lost 2 bases, leaving 14 bases of the junction unmatched. Germline V gene sequence: CDR1 MNHEY, CDR2 SVGEGT. The length of the CDR3 is 19 residues. Here the CDR3 DNA reads TGTGCCAGCAGTTACCGGGACAGGGGTTCGGACTGGGGAAATCAGCCCCAGCATTTT. Amino acids: CASSYRDRGSDWGNQPQHF.

The chain links TRBV4-3 to TRBJ2-5, with a weak D call TRBD2 (5 bases). Germline CDR1 reads LGHNA; CDR2 reads YSLEER. The CDR3 totals 15 residues. Trimming cost V 2 bases and J 1 base, with 11 bases left between them. CDR3 in amino acids: CASSQQAAFQETQYF. The CDR3 bases are TGCGCCAGCAGCCAACAAGCGGCTTTCCAAGAGACCCAGTACTTC.

The V call is TRBV20-1, the J call TRBJ2-1, with D tentatively TRBD2 (5 bases). Trimming removed 5 bases at V and 7 bases at J, with 15 bases between. Germline CDR1 is DFQATT and CDR2 is SNEGSKA (reference sequence). This CDR3 comprises 13 residues. This CDR3 reads CSAPAGLANEQFF. The DNA of the CDR3 is TGCAGTGCTCCCGCCGGACTGGCAAATGAGCAGTTCTTC.

This chain connects TRBV7-9 to TRBJ2-7; the match to TRBD2 covers 15 bases. The CDR3 is 16 amino acids. The trim removed 5 bases at V and 1 base at J, leaving 3 bases unmatched. CDR1 is SEHNR, CDR2 FQNEAQ, per germline (reference sequence). CDR3 amino acids: CASSGLAGGSSYEQYF. The CDR3 bases are TGTGCCAGCAGCGGACTAGCGGGAGGGAGTTCCTACGAGCAGTACTTC.

This clonotype was counted between two and nine times. V gene TRBV6-1 combines with J gene TRBJ2-5; 8 bases map to TRBD1. V lost 10 bases and J lost 5; bases outside the gene matches: 9. The CDR3 is 13 amino acids. The germline gives CDR1 MNHNS, CDR2 SASEGT. The CDR3 here is CATRQGLEETQYF. The CDR3 DNA follows: TGTGCCACTCGACAGGGGTTAGAGGAGACCCAGTACTTC.

The table lists this clonotype with a few counts. V is TRBV24-1 and J is TRBJ2-7; unclear D gene. Per germline, CDR1 KGHDR and CDR2 SFDVKD. The CDR3 totals 13 residues. Trimming stripped 7 bases from V and 7 bases from J, with 16 bases between. The CDR3 region is CATSADGYNEQYF. In nucleotides, the CDR3 is TGTGCCACCAGCGCTGACGGTTACAATGAGCAGTACTTC.

This clonotype appeared many times. The chain's CDR3 is CASSLSTRNYGYTF. The CDR3 DNA follows: TGCGCCAGCAGCCTGTCGACTCGGAACTATGGCTACACCTTC. The chain is built from TRBV4-3 and TRBJ1-2; no reliable D call. Germline V gene sequence: CDR1 LGHNA, CDR2 YSLEER. The V end was cut by 4 bases, the J end by 2 bases, with 11 bases between. The CDR3 has 14 residues.

This chain joins TRBV12-3 or TRBV12-4 and TRBJ1-1, with D unclear. Trimming removed 5 bases from V and 4 bases from J, with 11 bases in between. The CDR3 is made up of 13 amino acids. CDR3 sequence reads: CASSASWGTEAFF. As DNA, the CDR3 is TGTGCCAGCAGTGCGTCGTGGGGCACTGAAGCTTTCTTT.

This chain links TRBV21-1 with TRBJ1-2; whether TRBD1, the table's D call, matches the DNA was not checked. TRBV21-1 is a pseudogene. There are 14 residues in the CDR3. As DNA, the CDR3 is TGTGCCAGCAGCAATCGGGACAGGGATTATGGCTACACCTTC. Encoded protein: CASSNRDRDYGYTF.

This clonotype was detected a few times. The chain links TRBV11-2 to TRBJ1-4; no firm D call. The V end was cut by 1 base, the J end by 6 bases, with 12 bases between. The CDR3 runs 15 residues. Germline assignment: CDR1 SGHAT and CDR2 FQNNGV. The CDR3 sequence: CASSLGPSADEKLFF. As DNA, the CDR3 is TGTGCCAGCAGCTTAGGTCCTAGTGCGGATGAAAAACTGTTTTTT.

There are a few counts of this clonotype. At one end, the junction sequence differs from germline, possibly due to a read error. J is TRBJ2-1 and V is TRBV6-5; 11 bases are shared with TRBD2. CDR3 length equals 15 residues. Germline V gene lookup returns CDR1 MNHEY and CDR2 SVGAGI. CDR3 region: CASKSLAGGWDEQFF. In nucleotides, the CDR3 is TGTGCCAGCAAATCCCTAGCGGGAGGCTGGGATGAGCAGTTCTTT.

V gene TRBV29-1 combines with J gene TRBJ2-7; TRBD1 might be the D (5 bases). Germline V gene lookup returns CDR1 SQVTM and CDR2 ANQGSEA. There are 12 residues in the CDR3. Trimming cost V 7 bases and J 5 bases, with 15 bases left between them. The CDR3 spells CSATRTRDEQYF. As DNA, the CDR3 is TGCAGCGCGACCCGGACCAGGGACGAGCAGTACTTC.

In the case of this clonotype: Since no conserved phenylalanine or tryptophan closes the CDR3, a read error is the likely cause. The chain carries TRBV7-9 and TRBJ2-3; D gene unclear. This CDR3 region has 14 residues. Trimming removed 1 base from V and 2 bases from J, with 7 bases in between. Per germline, CDR1 SEHNR and CDR2 FQNEAQ (reference sequence). The CDR3 DNA reads TGTGCCAGCAGCTTAGACCAGCACACAGATACGCAGTATTAT. It specifies CASSLDQHTDTQYY.

Worth noting for this clonotype: One junction end does not reproduce the germline sequence, and a read error may be involved. The genes are TRBV7-8 and TRBJ1-2, with 8 positions matching TRBD1. The CDR3 sequence is 15 residues long. Germline CDR1 SGHVS, CDR2 FQNEAQ. The CDR3 sequence: CASSLGRGLGYDYTF. CDR3 in DNA: TGTGCCAGCAGCTTAGGCAGGGGGCTAGGCTATGACTACACCTTC.

This chain connects TRBV6-6 to TRBJ2-1; TRBD2 might be the D (6 bases). The V gene's germline CDR1 is MNHNY and CDR2 SVGAGI (reference sequence). CDR3 length: 15 amino acids. V lost 4 bases and J 3 bases, leaving 13 bases between the germline ends. Written as DNA, the CDR3 is TGTGCCAGCAGTTCGTCCATGGGAGGCTACAATGAGCAGTTCTTC. Translating it yields CASSSSMGGYNEQFF.

This clonotype was seen only a few times. The gene calls are TRBV20-1 and TRBJ2-5; the D gene is possibly TRBD1 (5 bases). Germline-derived CDR1 and CDR2 are DFQATT and SNEGSKA (reference sequence). The CDR3 is 13 amino acids. V lost 2 bases to trimming and J lost 7 bases, with 14 bases between them. The CDR3 DNA reads as TGCAGTGCTAGATCGGACACAAGAGGGACCCAGTACTTC. It translates to CSARSDTRGTQYF.

The chain couples TRBV7-9 to TRBJ1-2, with 9 bases that match TRBD1. The germline V gene encodes CDR1 SEHNR and CDR2 FQNEAQ (reference sequence). The V segment lost 4 bases and the J segment 8 bases; nucleotides outside the gene matches: 14. This CDR3 is 16 amino acids long. The CDR3 DNA is TGTGCCAGCAGCTCCCAGGGACAGGGTATCGCGAAAGGCTACACCTTC. The encoded protein is CASSSQGQGIAKGYTF.

This clonotype appeared a few times. The chain couples TRBV4-3 to TRBJ2-2; D is possibly TRBD2 (5 bases). The CDR3 has 16 residues. In germline, CDR1 is LGHNA, CDR2 YSLEER. With 0 bases removed from V and 4 bases from J, the gap between germline ends came to 12 bases. The DNA for the CDR3 is TGCGCCAGCAGCCAAGATTGGAGGCCCAGCACCGGGGAGCTGTTTTTT. Translation gives CASSQDWRPSTGELFF.

J is TRBJ1-2 and V is TRBV7-3, with no clear D. Deletions cut 2 bases from V and 4 bases from J, with 11 bases between. Per the germline V gene, CDR1 is SGHTA and CDR2 is FQGTGA. This CDR3 is built from 14 residues. DNA for the CDR3: TGTGCCAGCAGCTTAGCGCCAACGGGCTATGGCTACACCTTC. This sequence encodes CASSLAPTGYGYTF.

This clonotype was detected only a few times. The chain joins TRBV20-1 to TRBJ2-1; TRBD2 aligns across 8 bases. With 6 bases clipped from V and 4 bases from J, the junction kept 14 bases outside the gene matches. The CDR3 totals 16 residues. Germline CDR1 and CDR2: DFQATT and SNEGSKA (reference sequence). Here the CDR3 reads CSADPQLAGVYNEQFF. Here the CDR3 DNA reads TGCAGTGCCGACCCCCAGCTAGCGGGCGTTTACAATGAGCAGTTCTTC.

The chain uses TRBV5-5 and TRBJ2-1; D is perhaps TRBD2 (6 bases). Trimming stripped 1 base from V and 4 bases from J, with 9 bases between. This CDR3 has 14 residues. Germline V gene lookup returns CDR1 SGHKS and CDR2 YYEKEE (reference sequence). CDR3 sequence: CASSLNGRYNEQFF. The CDR3 DNA is TGTGCCAGCAGCTTGAACGGGAGATACAATGAGCAGTTCTTC.

This clonotype was detected only a few times. The chain carries TRBV29-1 and TRBJ2-7; no clear D gene. Between the trimmed V and J ends, which lost 4 bases and 7 bases, there was a span of 14 bases. The CDR3 spans 12 residues. Germline V lookup: CDR1 SQVTM, CDR2 ANQGSEA. Written as DNA, the CDR3 is TGCAGCGTTGCCACTCCTTGGGATGAGCAGTACTTC. This codes for CSVATPWDEQYF.

V and J are TRBV11-2 and TRBJ1-2; 7 bases are a match to TRBD1. Germline CDR1 SGHAT, CDR2 FQNNGV. V shed 3 bases and J 8 bases; nucleotides not matched to a gene: 12. The length of the CDR3 is 15 residues. CDR3 amino acids: CASSLGTETPSGYTF. CDR3 bases: TGTGCCAGCAGCTTGGGGACAGAGACACCATCCGGCTACACCTTC.